Below are 28 T cell receptor beta chains sequenced from a single sample in a study of T cell clonality in common variable immunodeficiency (dated by TCRdb to the mid-2010s). The research as a whole found: Reportedly, TCRbeta sequences from CVID had fewer deletions and N-nucleotide insertions, and highly modified clones with 13 or more V deletions were absent from CVID.

Their antigens are not known. The library was generated by the immunoSEQ multiplex PCR assay. TCRdb retrieved this table from immuneACCESS and kept in-frame rearrangements only. Not all clones are present; in checked studies, unresolved V genes account for under half, and no reason is known for the remainder. This sample includes about 33,000 clones, and none of them was observed just once. The ten largest account for roughly 6.1% of the sample. Material for sequencing was peripheral blood mononuclear cells. These receptors all stem from a human donor with common variable immunodeficiency.

This clone was seen more than once but under ten times. The part of the CDR3 DNA that was read is TGTGCCAGCCTCGGGACATCTCATCAAGAGACC. It codes for CASLGTSHQET. The whole CDR3 protein is CASLGTSHQETQYF. The chain uses TRBV6-2 or TRBV6-3 and TRBJ2-5, with a possible D match to TRBD1 (6 bases). The read terminates 3 residues before the CDR3 end, so the remaining end is supplied by the germline J gene. Trimming removed 8 bases from V and 2 bases from J, with 15 bases in between. The CDR3 is made up of 14 amino acids. Germline CDR1 and CDR2: MNHEY and SVGEGT.

The table lists this clone with a few counts. The read stops 3 residues short of the end of the CDR3; the missing end is completed from the germline J gene. The chain recombines TRBV18 with TRBJ1-1; 10 bases map to TRBD1. This CDR3 is 15 amino acids long. CDR1 is KGHSH and CDR2 is LQKENI in the germline V gene. With V trimmed by 3 bases and J by 3 bases, 4 bases remained unmatched. CDR3 DNA, as far as it was read: TGTGCCAGCTCACCCGGACAGGGGGGGGACACTGAA. As protein: CASSPGQGGDTE. The CDR3 in its entirety is CASSPGQGGDTEAFF.

In regard to this clone: The CDR3 extends 3 residues past the end of the read, so its final part is completed from the germline J gene. Distinct nucleotide sequences in the sample also encode this CDR3. The chain carries TRBV18 and TRBJ1-1; 7 bases are shared with TRBD1. The CDR3 runs to 12 residues. Per germline, CDR1 KGHSH and CDR2 LQKENI. Trimming took 4 bases from V and 6 from J; bases not matched to a gene: 2. The sequenced CDR3 bases are TGTGCCAGCTCACTTCAGGGGGCTGAA. Protein: CASSLQGAE. The complete CDR3 protein is CASSLQGAEAFF.

This clone came up a few times. The read ends 3 residues early relative to the CDR3; the germline J gene fills the gap. J is TRBJ2-1 and V is TRBV19, with TRBD2 matching over 7 bases. This CDR3 spans 15 amino acids. Looked up from germline, CDR1 is LNHDA and CDR2 is SQIVND (reference sequence). V shed 10 bases, J shed 9 bases, and the junction held 18 bases outside the gene matches. CDR3 DNA (partial): TGTGCCACTAAGATGGGCGGGGGACCCTTGGGTGAG. Translation: CATKMGGGPLGE. The whole CDR3 reads CATKMGGGPLGEQFF.

This clone was counted ten times or more. The sequence runs out 3 residues before the end of the CDR3; the remainder is reconstructed from the germline J gene. The J gene is TRBJ1-1, the V gene TRBV19, with D perhaps TRBD1 (6 bases). The CDR3 is 17 amino acids. Looked up from germline, CDR1 is LNHDA and CDR2 is SQIVND (reference sequence). V was pared by 7 bases and J by 0 bases, with 21 bases between. The CDR3 here is CASKEVEGDAVNTEAFF. Incomplete CDR3 DNA: TGTGCCAGTAAGGAGGTGGAGGGGGATGCGGTGAACACTGAA.

Note on this clone: The CDR3 end falls 3 residues outside the read, so it is completed with the germline J gene. The chain joins TRBV2 to TRBJ2-3, with D perhaps matching TRBD2 (6 bases). The CDR3 is 16 amino acids. Trimming left V 4 bases short and J 2 bases short, with 16 bases between. Looked up from germline, CDR1 is SNHLY and CDR2 is FYNNEI. The CDR3 DNA, read in part, is TGTGCCAGCAGTGGAGCGGGCGGGGCGCTCACAGATACG. It is translated as CASSGAGGALTDT. The full-length CDR3 reads as CASSGAGGALTDTQYF.

Notes on this clone: The CDR3 end falls 3 residues outside the read, so it is completed with the germline J gene. This sequence joins TRBV19 and TRBJ1-2, with D possibly TRBD1 on 5 matching bases. Germline V gene data show CDR1 as LNHDA and CDR2 as SQIVND (reference sequence). The CDR3 length is 14 residues. Trimming removed 1 base at V and 7 bases at J, with 13 bases between. The part of the CDR3 DNA that was read is TGTGCCAGTAGTATAGCTGCGGGGGGTCTTGGC. Protein sequence: CASSIAAGGLG. The complete CDR3 sequence is CASSIAAGGLGYTF. Using reference TRBV19 and TRBJ1-2 for the parts outside the CDR3, the full variable domain is DGGITQSPKYLFRKEGQNVTLSCEQNLNHDAMYWYRQDPGQGLRLIYYSQIVNDFQKGDIAEGYSVSREKKESFPLTVTSAQKNPTAFYLCASSIAAGGLGYTFGSGTRLTVV.

The table lists this clone with a few counts. The read ends 3 residues before the CDR3 terminus; that terminus is restored from the germline J gene. This chain joins TRBV6-1 and TRBJ1-6; D uncertain. In germline, CDR1 is MNHNS, CDR2 SASEGT. CDR3 size: 14 residues. V was cut by 3 bases and J by 4 bases, with 7 bases left in between. This CDR3 is CASSDQVYNSPLHF. The CDR3 DNA, read in part, is TGTGCCAGCAGTGATCAGGTTTATAATTCACCC.

This clone was recorded at least ten times. The DNA ends 3 residues before the CDR3 does, and the rest of the CDR3 is filled in from the germline J gene. This sequence joins TRBV7-9 and TRBJ2-1; perhaps TRBD1 as D (6 bases). The CDR3 length is 15 residues. The V and J ends lost 0 bases and 6 bases respectively, with 12 bases between them. Germline V lookup: CDR1 SEHNR, CDR2 FQNEAQ (reference sequence). CDR3 DNA (partial): TGTGCCAGCAGCTTAGCCCAGGGGTCTTTCAATGAG. Its translation is CASSLAQGSFNE. Given in full, the CDR3 is CASSLAQGSFNEQFF.

This clone occurred many times. The CDR3 goes on 3 residues after the read ends, and that part is filled in from the germline J gene. V is TRBV5-1 and J is TRBJ1-4; the D is unclear. Per germline, CDR1 SGHRS and CDR2 YFSETQ. With 2 bases removed from V and 7 bases from J, the gap between germline ends came to 3 bases. The CDR3 contains 11 residues. CDR3 sequence: CASSLLEKLFF. CDR3 DNA (partial): TGCGCCAGCAGCTTACTTGAAAAA.

This clone came up many times. The observed sequence ends 3 residues before the CDR3 terminus, with the missing tail filled in from the germline J gene. The genes are TRBV5-5 and TRBJ2-5; D possibly uses TRBD1 or TRBD2 (6 bases each). The V end was cut by 5 bases, the J end by 0 bases, with 14 bases between. The germline gives CDR1 SGHKS, CDR2 YYEKEE (reference sequence). The CDR3 contains 15 residues. The DNA read from the CDR3 is TGTGCCAGCAGTGAGGGGGAGGTATACCAAGAGACC. Protein product: CASSEGEVYQET. The entire CDR3 sequence reads CASSEGEVYQETQYF.

This clone was counted between two and nine times. The read ends 3 residues before the CDR3 terminus; that terminus is restored from the germline J gene. The chain links TRBV6-2 or TRBV6-3 to TRBJ2-7, with D tentatively TRBD1 (6 bases). The CDR3 totals 14 residues. From germline, CDR1 is MNHEY and CDR2 SVGEGT. V was clipped by 8 bases and J by 3 bases, with 17 bases between them. CDR3: CASLNRVSGYEQYF. The DNA read from the CDR3 is TGTGCCAGCCTAAACAGGGTTTCGGGCTACGAG.

This clone was recorded at least ten times. Read sequence stops 3 residues before the CDR3 end, and the germline J gene provides the missing end. The same CDR3 is also encoded by other DNA sequences in this sample. This chain uses TRBV20-1 with TRBJ2-1; TRBD2 matches 9 bases. The CDR3 has 14 amino acids. CDR1 is DFQATT, CDR2 SNEGSKA, per germline (reference sequence). The J segment lost 9 bases and the V segment lost 6 bases, leaving 12 bases of the junction unmatched. The sequenced CDR3 bases are TGCAGTGCCGAGGAAGCGGGGGGTCTCAGTGAG. Translation: CSAEEAGGLSE. The whole CDR3 region reads CSAEEAGGLSEQFF.

A remark on this clone: From the germline J gene comes the end of the CDR3, since the read stops 3 residues before it. V usage is TRBV20-1 and J usage is TRBJ2-1; 8 positions agree with TRBD1. In germline, CDR1 is DFQATT, CDR2 SNEGSKA (reference sequence). The ends lost 3 bases at V and 8 bases at J; junction bases unmatched: 12. The CDR3 runs 15 residues. Incomplete CDR3 DNA: TGCAGTGCTAGGGGGGGCCAGGGGGCAGCGTATGAG. Translating gives CSARGGQGAAYE. The full CDR3 sequence reads CSARGGQGAAYEQFF.

Turning to this clone: The CDR3 extends 3 residues past the end of the read, so its final part is completed from the germline J gene. V gene TRBV19 combines with J gene TRBJ2-7; D perhaps matches TRBD1 (6 bases). The ends were cut back, 2 bases at V and 4 bases at J, with 12 bases in the middle. Germline values: CDR1 LNHDA, CDR2 SQIVND (reference sequence). This CDR3 region has 14 residues. The CDR3 sequence: CASSITGKWYEQYF. The sequenced CDR3 bases are TGTGCCAGTAGTATAACAGGGAAGTGGTACGAG.

This clone was seen at least ten times. The read terminates 3 residues ahead of where the CDR3 ends, so the germline J gene completes it. The V and J genes are TRBV30 and TRBJ2-5; D ambiguous. From germline, CDR1 is GTSNPN and CDR2 SVGIG (reference sequence). V was trimmed by 2 bases and J by 5 bases, leaving 9 bases between them. This CDR3 has 12 residues. The CDR3 loop is CAWSPQRETQYF. The part of the CDR3 DNA that was read is TGTGCCTGGAGTCCACAGAGGGAGACC.

This clone was seen at least ten times. Read data end 3 residues before the CDR3 end; the end is taken from the germline J gene. The rearrangement links TRBV5-1 to TRBJ2-2, with D possibly being TRBD1 (6 bases). V was shortened by 0 bases and J by 1 base, with 10 bases between the two germline ends. Germline CDR1 reads SGHRS; CDR2 reads YFSETQ. The CDR3 is made up of 16 amino acids. The CDR3 protein is CASSLAGTLNTGELFF. Partial CDR3 DNA: TGCGCCAGCAGCTTGGCCGGGACACTGAACACCGGGGAG.

As for this clone: The read terminates 3 residues before the CDR3 end, so the remaining end is supplied by the germline J gene. The chain is built from TRBV19 and TRBJ1-5; D is possibly TRBD1 (5 bases). V was pared by 4 bases and J by 6 bases, with 19 bases between. Germline lookup yields CDR1 LNHDA and CDR2 SQIVND (reference sequence). The CDR3 is 16 residues long. The CDR3 bases that were read are TGTGCCAGTAGTAACGCCCAGGCAGGGCAGGGTCAGCCC. It yields the protein CASSNAQAGQGQP. The full CDR3 protein reads CASSNAQAGQGQPQHF.

This clone has a count of ten or more. The read terminates 3 residues ahead of where the CDR3 ends, so the germline J gene completes it. This chain links TRBV7-6 with TRBJ2-6; D remains ambiguous. Between the trimmed V and J ends, which lost 1 base and 4 bases, there was a span of 8 bases. The CDR3 is made up of 15 amino acids. The germline CDR1 and CDR2 sequences are SGHVS and FNYEAQ. This CDR3 is CASSLGYTGANVLTF. The sequenced part of the CDR3 DNA is TGTGCCAGCAGCTTAGGGTACACAGGGGCCAACGTC.

This clone turned up a few times. The missing CDR3 end, 3 residues past where the read stops, is filled in from the germline J gene. This sequence joins TRBV30 and TRBJ2-3, with D maybe TRBD2 (5 bases). Germline assignment: CDR1 GTSNPN and CDR2 SVGIG (reference sequence). Between the trimmed V and J ends, which lost 2 bases and 5 bases, there was a span of 8 bases. The length of the CDR3 is 12 residues. This CDR3 is CAWSQTRDTQYF. The covered CDR3 bases are TGTGCCTGGAGTCAAACTAGAGATACG.

This clone was observed at least ten times. The read halts 3 residues ahead of the CDR3 end, with the missing end drawn from the germline J gene. The V gene is TRBV30, the J gene TRBJ1-1; 10 positions match TRBD1. The CDR3 contains 15 residues. The ends lost 5 bases at V and 1 base at J; junction bases unmatched: 7. Germline V lookup: CDR1 GTSNPN, CDR2 SVGIG (reference sequence). The CDR3 loop is CAWDRGRLTNTEAFF. Partial CDR3 DNA: TGTGCCTGGGACAGGGGGCGGTTGACGAACACTGAA. The variable domain in full, with the rest retrieved from reference TRBV30 and TRBJ1-1, is SQTIHQWPATLVQPVGSPLSLECTVEGTSNPNLYWYRQAAGRGLQLLFYSVGIGQISSEVPQNLSASRPQDRQFILSSKKLLLSDSGFYLCAWDRGRLTNTEAFFGQGTRLTVV.

This clone was counted a few times. The read ends 3 residues before the CDR3 terminus; that terminus is restored from the germline J gene. This chain links TRBV30 with TRBJ2-1, with 7 bases lining up with TRBD1. CDR3 length equals 15 residues. The junction had 11 bases not matched to a gene; V was cut back by 5 bases and J by 4 bases. Germline assignment: CDR1 GTSNPN and CDR2 SVGIG (reference sequence). CDR3 DNA, as far as it was read: TGTGCCTGGTTGAGCGCGACAGGGACGTACAATGAG. It yields the protein CAWLSATGTYNE. From start to end, the CDR3 is CAWLSATGTYNEQFF. The full variable domain, its missing parts supplied by reference TRBV30 and TRBJ2-1, is SQTIHQWPATLVQPVGSPLSLECTVEGTSNPNLYWYRQAAGRGLQLLFYSVGIGQISSEVPQNLSASRPQDRQFILSSKKLLLSDSGFYLCAWLSATGTYNEQFFGPGTRLTVL.

This clone was counted only a few times. The read ends 3 residues shy of where the CDR3 ends; the end is completed using the germline J gene. This chain connects TRBV2 to TRBJ2-1, with 8 bases matching TRBD1. V lost 2 bases, J lost 7 bases, and 7 bases stayed unmatched. Germline CDR1 and CDR2: SNHLY and FYNNEI. The CDR3 has 15 amino acids. The CDR3 spells CASSEQGAALNEQFF. The CDR3 DNA, read in part, is TGTGCCAGCAGTGAACAGGGGGCGGCTCTTAATGAG. Together with reference TRBV2 and TRBJ2-1, the CDR3 gives the full variable domain: EPEVTQTPSHQVTQMGQEVILRCVPISNHLYFYWYRQILGQKVEFLVSFYNNEISEKSEIFDDQFSVERPDGSNFTLKIRSTKLEDSAMYFCASSEQGAALNEQFFGPGTRLTVL.

This clone appeared a few times. The read falls 3 residues short of the CDR3 end, and the missing part is taken from the germline J gene. The chain is built from TRBV2 and TRBJ2-7; D gene uncertain. The germline V gene has CDR1 SNHLY and CDR2 FYNNEI. Trimming shortened V by 7 bases and J by 5 bases, and 15 bases separated the two germline ends. The CDR3 totals 13 residues. The CDR3 loop reads CASNAVLVDEQYF. Partial CDR3 DNA: TGTGCCAGCAACGCGGTGCTCGTGGACGAG.

A note on this clone: The read falls 3 residues short of the CDR3 end, and the missing part is taken from the germline J gene. The chain recombines TRBV7-6 with TRBJ1-2; TRBD1 aligns across 8 bases. The CDR3 contains 13 residues. V trimming: 8 bases; J trimming: 0 bases; junction bases outside the gene matches: 2. The germline gives CDR1 SGHVS, CDR2 FNYEAQ. The part of the CDR3 DNA that was read is TGTGCCAGCGGACAGGGAGCTAACTATGGC. Amino acid sequence: CASGQGANYG. The complete CDR3 reads CASGQGANYGYTF.

A remark on this clone: The CDR3 goes on 3 residues after the read ends, and that part is filled in from the germline J gene. This sequence joins TRBV23-1 and TRBJ2-3; 13 bases fit TRBD2. TRBV23-1 is labeled an ORF, and its function is uncertain. The CDR3 is 17 amino acids. The junction had 9 bases not matched to a gene; V was cut back by 5 bases and J by 4 bases. The part of the CDR3 DNA that was read is TGCGCCAGCAGTTCCCGACTAGCGGGGGGCAGGGCAGATACG. Its protein product is CASSSRLAGGRADT. The whole CDR3 protein is CASSSRLAGGRADTQYF.

This clone appeared many times. The CDR3 end falls 3 residues outside the read, so it is completed with the germline J gene. The V gene is TRBV18, the J gene TRBJ1-5, with a possible D match to TRBD1 (6 bases). Germline-derived CDR1 and CDR2 are KGHSH and LQKENI. V lost 2 bases and J lost 1, with 9 bases in between. The CDR3 runs 15 residues. The DNA read from the CDR3 is TGTGCCAGCTCACCAGGGCAGGGGAGCAATCAGCCC. Translation gives CASSPGQGSNQP. In full, the CDR3 reads CASSPGQGSNQPQHF.

In the case of this clone: The CDR3 end is not reached by the read, which stops 3 residues before it; the germline J gene fills it in. The rearrangement uses TRBV6-1 and TRBJ1-2; possible D gene TRBD1, 5 bases. The CDR3 consists of 14 residues. Trimming shortened V by 2 bases and J by 5 bases, and 12 bases separated the two germline ends. From germline, CDR1 is MNHNS and CDR2 SASEGT. The sequenced CDR3 bases are TGTGCCAGCAGTGAACGGGGGGGAATTTATGGC. Residues: CASSERGGIYG. The entire CDR3 protein is CASSERGGIYGYTF.